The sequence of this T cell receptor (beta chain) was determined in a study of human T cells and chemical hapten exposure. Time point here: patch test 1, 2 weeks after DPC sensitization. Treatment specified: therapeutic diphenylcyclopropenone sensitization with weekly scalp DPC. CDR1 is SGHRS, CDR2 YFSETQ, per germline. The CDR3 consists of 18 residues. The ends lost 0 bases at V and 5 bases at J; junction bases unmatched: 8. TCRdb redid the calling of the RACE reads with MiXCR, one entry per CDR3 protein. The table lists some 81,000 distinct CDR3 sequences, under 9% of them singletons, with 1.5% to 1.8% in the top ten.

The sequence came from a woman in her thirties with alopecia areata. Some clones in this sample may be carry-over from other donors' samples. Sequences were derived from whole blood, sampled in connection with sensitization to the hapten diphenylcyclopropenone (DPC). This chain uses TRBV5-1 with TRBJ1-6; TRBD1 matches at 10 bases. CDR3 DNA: TGCGCCAGCAGCTTGGCCCCGGGACAGGGGCTCGATAATTCACCCCTCCACTTT. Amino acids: CASSLAPGQGLDNSPLHF.